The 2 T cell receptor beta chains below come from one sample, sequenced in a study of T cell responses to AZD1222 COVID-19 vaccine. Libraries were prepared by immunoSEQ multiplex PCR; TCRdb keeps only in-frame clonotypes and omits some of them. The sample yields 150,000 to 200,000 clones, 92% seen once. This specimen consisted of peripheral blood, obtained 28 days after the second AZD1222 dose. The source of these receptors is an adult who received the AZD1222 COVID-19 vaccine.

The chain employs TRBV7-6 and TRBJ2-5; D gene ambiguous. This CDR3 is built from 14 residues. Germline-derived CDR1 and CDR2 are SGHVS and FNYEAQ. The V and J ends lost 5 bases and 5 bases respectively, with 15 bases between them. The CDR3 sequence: CASSIRWGSETQYF. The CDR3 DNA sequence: TGTGCCAGCAGCATACGGTGGGGTTCGGAGACCCAGTACTTC.

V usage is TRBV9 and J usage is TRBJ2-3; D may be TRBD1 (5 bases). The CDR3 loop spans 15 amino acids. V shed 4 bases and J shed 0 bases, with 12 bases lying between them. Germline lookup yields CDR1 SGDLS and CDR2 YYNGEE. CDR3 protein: CASSTGAYSTDTQYF. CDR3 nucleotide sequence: TGTGCCAGCAGCACAGGAGCCTATAGCACAGATACGCAGTATTTT.